This is a list of T cell receptor beta chains from one sample in a study of cytomegalovirus exposure and HLA in healthy donors. The repertoire was sequenced with immunoSEQ multiplex PCR; TCRdb's copy has only in-frame clones and lacks some. The sample consists of roughly 300,000 clones, approximately 86% of them appearing once. Source material: PBMCs. Every receptor here comes from a woman aged 25-40 years in good health and CMV-seropositive. CDR3s include the opening cysteine and the closing phenylalanine or tryptophan. A D gene is named only where the DNA matches it firmly. The size entry is marked missing in some rows and otherwise reads once, few, many or a size class.

j_call	v_call	clone_size	d_call	cdr3_aa	cdr3_nt
TRBJ2-7	TRBV27	.	.	CASSPSRSYEQYF	TGTGCCAGCAGTCCCTCGCGCTCCTACGAGCAGTACTTC
TRBJ2-6	TRBV2	.	TRBD1	CASSRQGQGVSGANVLTF	TGTGCCAGCAGTAGACAGGGACAGGGCGTCTCTGGGGCCAACGTCCTGACTTTC
TRBJ2-5	TRBV29-1	.	.	CSVDTGAGETQYF	TGCAGCGTGGATACAGGGGCGGGGGAGACCCAGTACTTC
TRBJ1-4	TRBV28	.	.	CASSLRGEKLFF	TGTGCCAGCAGTTTGCGCGGTGAAAAACTGTTTTTT
TRBJ1-5	TRBV5-6	.	.	CASSLGGGNQPQHF	TGTGCCAGCAGCTTGGGGGGGGGCAATCAGCCCCAGCATTTT
TRBJ2-2	TRBV7-6	.	.	CASSLEQLKGELFF	TGTGCCAGCAGCTTAGAGCAGCTGAAAGGGGAGCTGTTTTTT
TRBJ1-2	TRBV6-6	.	.	CASSRTVSHYGYTF	TGTGCCAGCAGTAGGACAGTCTCTCACTATGGCTACACCTTC
TRBJ1-1	TRBV4-2	.	.	CASSQEGQMNTEAFF	TGTGCCAGCAGCCAAGAGGGGCAGATGAACACTGAAGCTTTCTTT
TRBJ2-7	TRBV29-1	.	.	CSVPGPLGEQYF	TGCAGCGTGCCAGGCCCTTTAGGCGAGCAGTACTTC
TRBJ1-1	TRBV2	many	TRBD1	CASSGRGQGEIGVAFF	TGTGCCAGCAGTGGCCGTGGACAGGGGGAAATTGGTGTAGCTTTCTTT
TRBJ1-5	TRBV30	few	TRBD1	CAWGTGGVSQPQHF	TGTGCCTGGGGGACAGGGGGCGTCAGCCAGCCCCAGCATTTT
TRBJ2-2	TRBV19	.	.	CASSMGAHGELFF	TGTGCCAGTAGTATGGGGGCGCACGGGGAGCTGTTTTTT
TRBJ1-4	TRBV28	.	.	CASSLRVTNEKLFF	TGTGCCAGCAGTTTGCGGGTGACGAATGAAAAACTGTTTTTT
TRBJ2-3	TRBV2	.	TRBD1	CASSEAPTGGDTQYF	TGTGCCAGCAGTGAAGCGCCGACAGGGGGCGATACGCAGTATTTT
TRBJ2-1	TRBV7-2	.	TRBD1	CASSQAKTGMNEQFF	TGTGCCAGCAGCCAAGCTAAGACAGGGATGAATGAGCAGTTCTTC
TRBJ2-7	TRBV6-1	.	TRBD1	CASRGGTGGYEQYF	TGTGCCAGCAGAGGGGGGACAGGGGGGTACGAGCAGTACTTC
TRBJ2-3	TRBV7-9	.	TRBD1	CASSLARHRGADTQYF	TGTGCCAGCAGCTTAGCGCGTCACAGGGGAGCAGATACGCAGTATTTT
TRBJ1-2	TRBV25-1	.	TRBD1	CASSEPGQGVDYGYTF	TGTGCCAGCAGTGAGCCGGGACAGGGAGTTGACTATGGCTACACCTTC
TRBJ2-7	TRBV11-2	.	TRBD2	CASSLDPVTSVAYEQYF	TGTGCCAGCAGCTTAGACCCCGTGACTAGCGTAGCCTACGAGCAGTACTTC
TRBJ2-2	TRBV4-1	.	TRBD2	CASSQAGLKTGELFF	TGCGCCAGCAGCCAAGCGGGACTAAAAACCGGGGAGCTGTTTTTT
TRBJ2-3	TRBV7-3	.	TRBD2	CASSPGTSGDTQYF	TGTGCCAGCAGCCCCGGGACTAGCGGAGATACGCAGTATTTT
TRBJ2-1	TRBV5-4	once	.	CASSLDAESYNEQFF	TGTGCCAGCAGCTTGGACGCTGAATCCTACAATGAGCAGTTCTTC
TRBJ2-7	TRBV4-1	.	.	CASSQGTAKSYEQYF	TGCGCCAGCAGCCAAGGGACAGCGAAATCCTACGAGCAGTACTTC
TRBJ2-1	TRBV11-3	.	.	CASSSSGLGFSNEQFF	TGTGCCAGCAGCTCCTCGGGACTGGGGTTTTCGAATGAGCAGTTCTTC
TRBJ1-2	TRBV6-5	once	.	CASSYDLYGYTF	TGTGCCAGCAGCTACGACCTCTATGGCTACACCTTC
TRBJ2-5	TRBV11-1	.	TRBD2	CASSRRGGETQYF	TGTGCCAGCAGCCGACGGGGAGGGGAGACCCAGTACTTC
TRBJ2-7	TRBV6-1	.	.	CASTLTDEQYF	TGTGCCAGCACCTTAACGGACGAGCAGTACTTC
TRBJ2-7	TRBV7-7	.	TRBD2	CASSPRLAGGLDEQYF	TGTGCCAGCAGCCCCCGACTAGCGGGAGGGCTCGACGAGCAGTACTTC
TRBJ2-2	TRBV5-1	.	TRBD1	CASSSQGAGDTGELFF	TGCGCCAGCAGCTCACAGGGGGCTGGGGACACCGGGGAGCTGTTTTTT
TRBJ1-1	TRBV13	.	.	CASSPRSSSEAFF	TGTGCCAGCAGCCCCCGAAGTAGCTCAGAAGCTTTCTTT
TRBJ1-3	TRBV30	few	.	CAWSGKGSSGNTIYF	TGTGCCTGGAGTGGAAAGGGAAGCTCTGGAAACACCATATATTTT
TRBJ2-3	TRBV30	.	TRBD1	CAWSGQGTHTDTQYF	TGTGCCTGGAGTGGACAGGGGACACACACAGATACGCAGTATTTT
TRBJ2-7	TRBV7-3	once	TRBD1	CASSPFGTGGYEQYF	TGTGCCAGCAGCCCCTTCGGGACAGGAGGCTACGAGCAGTACTTC
TRBJ1-2	TRBV30	.	.	CAWSVLTASYGYTF	TGTGCCTGGAGTGTATTAACAGCCAGCTATGGCTACACCTTC
TRBJ1-5	TRBV27	few	.	CASRGTMGKVNQPQHF	TGTGCCAGCAGAGGGACAATGGGAAAAGTCAATCAGCCCCAGCATTTT
TRBJ2-2	TRBV5-1	.	.	CASSLEHTGELFF	TGCGCCAGCAGCTTAGAACACACCGGGGAGCTGTTTTTT
TRBJ1-5	TRBV6-1	.	TRBD1	CASGGQASNQPQHF	TGTGCCAGCGGAGGACAGGCTAGCAATCAGCCCCAGCATTTT
TRBJ1-2	TRBV4-1	.	.	CASSPQSLYGYTF	TGCGCCAGCAGCCCACAGTCTCTTTATGGCTACACCTTC
TRBJ2-7	TRBV5-6	.	.	CASSYQDFSYEQYF	TGTGCCAGCAGCTACCAGGACTTTTCCTACGAGCAGTACTTC
TRBJ1-5	TRBV5-8	.	TRBD1	CASSKGDSGQPQHF	TGTGCCAGCAGCAAGGGGGACAGTGGCCAGCCCCAGCATTTT
TRBJ1-3	TRBV28	.	.	CASSFRSGGTGNTIYF	TGTGCCAGCAGTTTCCGGTCGGGCGGGACTGGAAACACCATATATTTT
TRBJ2-1	TRBV6-1	.	TRBD2	CASTTSGSYGEQFF	TGTGCCAGCACGACTAGCGGGAGTTATGGTGAGCAGTTCTTC
TRBJ2-3	TRBV28	once	TRBD2	CASSKTSGSIPDTQYF	TGTGCCAGCAGCAAAACTAGCGGGAGTATCCCAGATACGCAGTATTTT
TRBJ2-7	TRBV28	.	TRBD2	CASTLAGGPSYEQYF	TGTGCCAGCACCCTAGCGGGAGGGCCATCCTACGAGCAGTACTTC
TRBJ2-3	TRBV5-1	.	TRBD2	CASSLLSNSGGASDTQYF	TGCGCCAGCAGCCTGCTCAGTAATAGCGGGGGGGCCTCGGATACGCAGTATTTT
TRBJ1-5	TRBV7-2	.	TRBD1	CASSLGQSRNQPQHF	TGTGCCAGCAGCTTGGGACAGTCGCGCAATCAGCCCCAGCATTTT
TRBJ2-2	TRBV7-3	few	.	CASSGTSNTGELFF	TGTGCCAGCAGCGGGACTTCGAACACCGGGGAGCTGTTTTTT
TRBJ1-1	TRBV4-3	.	.	CASSQGRGNTEAFF	TGCGCCAGCAGCCAAGGCAGGGGGAACACTGAAGCTTTCTTT
TRBJ2-1	TRBV7-9	.	.	CASSLVGGRQDNEQFF	TGTGCCAGCAGCTTAGTAGGGGGGAGACAGGACAATGAGCAGTTCTTC
TRBJ2-3	TRBV11-1	.	.	CASSPLALPGAGSADTQYF	TGTGCCAGCAGCCCCCTAGCTCTCCCGGGAGCAGGTAGCGCAGATACGCAGTATTTT
TRBJ2-2	TRBV13	few	TRBD1	CASRTGGTGELFF	TGTGCCAGCAGGACAGGGGGGACCGGGGAGCTGTTTTTT
TRBJ2-3	TRBV28	.	.	CASSSTDTQYF	TGTGCCAGCAGTTCCACAGATACGCAGTATTTT
TRBJ1-2	TRBV29-1	.	TRBD1	CSVFDRGGLGYTF	TGCAGCGTTTTTGACAGGGGGGGACTTGGCTACACCTTC
TRBJ2-7	TRBV23-1	.	.	CASIRQVLLRRFEQYF	TGCGCCAGCATAAGACAGGTTCTCCTCCGACGCTTCGAGCAGTACTTC
TRBJ2-1	TRBV27	.	TRBD1	CASFAQGAGEQFF	TGTGCCAGCTTCGCTCAGGGGGCGGGTGAGCAGTTCTTC